These 32 T cell receptor beta chains originate from one sample sequenced in a study of OX40 agonist ivuxolimab in advanced cancers. Using immunoSEQ multiplex PCR, the repertoire was profiled, and TCRdb retains in-frame clones only, with some absent. Of about 57,000 clones listed, over 80% are singletons. This sample comprised CD4+ or CD8+ T cells sorted from blood, obtained in a trial of the OX40 agonist ivuxolimab. All receptors come from an adult with an advanced solid tumor such as melanoma, head and neck, liver or kidney cancer.

V is TRBV18 and J is TRBJ2-7, with no clear D. V lost 3 bases and J lost 3, with 3 bases in between. Germline CDR1 is KGHSH and CDR2 is LQKENI. CDR3 length equals 11 residues. CDR3 coding DNA: TGTGCCAGCTCACCGGGCTACGAGCAGTACTTC. Protein: CASSPGYEQYF. Based on the CDR3 plus reference TRBV18 and TRBJ2-7, the full variable domain is NAGVMQNPRHLVRRRGQEARLRCSPMKGHSHVYWYRQLPEEGLKFMVYLQKENIIDESGMPKERFSAEFPKEGPSILRIQQVVRGDSAAYFCASSPGYEQYFGPGTRLTVT.

The J gene is TRBJ2-7, the V gene TRBV6-5; no clear D gene. There are 15 residues in the CDR3. Trimming left V 2 bases short and J 1 base short, with 12 bases between. Per the germline V gene, CDR1 is MNHEY and CDR2 is SVGAGI. CDR3 bases: TGTGCCAGCAGTTACGTCGGTCCAGCTTCCTACGAGCAGTACTTC. Translating gives CASSYVGPASYEQYF.

The table lists this clone with a count of one. This chain links TRBV7-2 with TRBJ2-1, with TRBD2 identical over 7 bases. With 5 bases clipped from V and 9 bases from J, the junction kept 10 bases outside the gene matches. The CDR3 is 14 residues long. Germline CDR1 reads SGHTA; CDR2 reads FQGNSA. For the CDR3, the DNA is TGTGCCAGCAGCCTGACCGGGGGGTTGGGTGAGCAGTTCTTC. Its translation is CASSLTGGLGEQFF.

The rearrangement joins TRBV28 to TRBJ1-5; D is possibly TRBD1 (5 bases). The CDR3 runs 14 residues. Trimming took off 5 bases at V and 0 bases at J, with 8 bases between the two ends. CDR1 is MDHEN, CDR2 SYDVKM, per germline. The CDR3 is CASSPGGSNQPQHF. For the CDR3, the DNA is TGTGCCAGCAGTCCGGGGGGTAGCAATCAGCCCCAGCATTTT.

The gene calls are TRBV11-3 and TRBJ2-2; 7 bases match TRBD2. J gave up 6 bases and V 1 base, and 5 bases lay outside the gene matches. The length of the CDR3 is 15 residues. Germline loops: CDR1 SGHNT, CDR2 YENEEA. In DNA, the CDR3 is TGTGCCAGCAGCTTAGGGCTAGCGGATTCCGGGGAGCTGTTTTTT. Protein sequence: CASSLGLADSGELFF.

The chain links TRBV6-5 to TRBJ2-7; D gene uncertain. In germline, CDR1 is MNHEY, CDR2 SVGAGI. The CDR3 length is 14 residues. Trimming pared 3 bases from V and 2 bases from J, leaving 11 bases between. The chain's CDR3 is CASSYGQVAYEQYF. For the CDR3, the DNA is TGTGCCAGCAGTTATGGGCAAGTTGCCTACGAGCAGTACTTC.

A remark on this clone: The DNA is left out, because the CDR3 cannot be placed on it with certainty; the CDR3 is given as TCRdb lists it. The chain recombines TRBV28 with TRBJ1-4; TRBD1, the table's D call, was not compared with the DNA. Germline V gives CDR1 MDHEN, CDR2 SYDVKM. The CDR3 comprises 15 residues, both ends counted. The CDR3 reads CASSFRDSRMKNCFF.

The rearrangement links TRBV6-5 to TRBJ2-4; TRBD1 matches 9 bases. The CDR3 consists of 14 residues. The V segment lost 7 bases and the J segment 6 bases; nucleotides outside the gene matches: 7. The germline V gene has CDR1 MNHEY and CDR2 SVGAGI. For the CDR3, the DNA is TGTGCCAGCACGCCGGGACAGGGCCTAAACATTCAGTACTTC. It translates to CASTPGQGLNIQYF.

V usage is TRBV6-6 and J usage is TRBJ1-1; 7 nucleotides line up with TRBD1. The CDR3 loop spans 14 amino acids. Germline V gives CDR1 MNHNY, CDR2 SVGAGI (reference sequence). V lost 5 bases to trimming and J lost 0 bases; unmatched junction nucleotides: 3. The CDR3 nucleotides are TGTGCCAGCAGTCTACAGGGGATGAACACTGAAGCTTTCTTT. This gives the protein CASSLQGMNTEAFF.

The chain uses TRBV19 and TRBJ1-2; the match to TRBD1 covers 8 bases. Germline V gene sequence: CDR1 LNHDA, CDR2 SQIVND (reference sequence). The CDR3 is 15 residues long. J lost 5 bases, V lost 2 bases, and 7 bases had no gene match. The CDR3 DNA reads as TGTGCCAGTAGTATATCAGGGGGCGCCCCGTATGGCTACACCTTC. Protein sequence: CASSISGGAPYGYTF. Combining the CDR3 with reference TRBV19 and TRBJ1-2 gives the whole variable domain DGGITQSPKYLFRKEGQNVTLSCEQNLNHDAMYWYRQDPGQGLRLIYYSQIVNDFQKGDIAEGYSVSREKKESFPLTVTSAQKNPTAFYLCASSISGGAPYGYTFGSGTRLTVV.

The chain links TRBV10-2 to TRBJ1-1, with D hard to call. Germline V gene lookup returns CDR1 WSHSY and CDR2 SAAADI. CDR3 length: 13 amino acids. V lost 4 bases and J 6 bases, leaving 12 bases between the germline ends. CDR3 nucleotides: TGCGCCAGCAGTGTAGGTAGGAGGGCTGAAGCTTTCTTT. Protein product: CASSVGRRAEAFF.

V is TRBV10-1 and J is TRBJ1-2; D may be TRBD1 (6 bases). V was clipped by 4 bases and J by 2 bases, with 8 bases between them. CDR3 size: 13 residues. Germline V gene lookup returns CDR1 WNHNN and CDR2 SYGVQD (reference sequence). The CDR3 DNA follows: TGCGCCAGCAGTGCAGGACAGAACTATGGCTACACCTTC. It encodes CASSAGQNYGYTF.

This chain connects TRBV2 to TRBJ2-3, with TRBD2 matching over 8 bases. Germline V gene sequence: CDR1 SNHLY, CDR2 FYNNEI. This CDR3 spans 16 amino acids. V was pared by 7 bases and J by 1 base, with 10 bases of the junction left unmatched. The CDR3 nucleotides are TGTGCCAGCACAGCTCTCCCGCGGGGGGGCACAGATACGCAGTATTTT. The encoded protein is CASTALPRGGTDTQYF. The whole variable domain, remainder taken from reference TRBV2 and TRBJ2-3, is EPEVTQTPSHQVTQMGQEVILRCVPISNHLYFYWYRQILGQKVEFLVSFYNNEISEKSEIFDDQFSVERPDGSNFTLKIRSTKLEDSAMYFCASTALPRGGTDTQYFGPGTRLTVL.

CDR3 DNA: TGTGCCAGCAACGATCAGGGACGGGAGCAGTTCTTC. It translates to CASNDQGREQFF. The J gene is TRBJ2-1, the V gene TRBV6-5, with D tentatively TRBD1 or TRBD2 (5 bases each). The CDR3 is 12 amino acids. Trimming removed 7 bases at V and 10 bases at J, with 14 bases between. The V gene's germline CDR1 is MNHEY and CDR2 SVGAGI.

The chain employs TRBV15 and TRBJ1-5; tentatively, D is TRBD1 (5 bases). V lost 1 base, J lost 1 base, and 11 bases lay in between. The CDR3 spans 16 residues. Germline-derived CDR1 and CDR2 are LNHNV and YYDKDF (reference sequence). This CDR3 reads CATSRGLRDSNQPQHF. The CDR3 DNA is TGTGCCACCAGCAGAGGACTCCGGGACAGCAATCAGCCCCAGCATTTT. The whole variable domain, filled in from reference TRBV15 and TRBJ1-5, reads DAMVIQNPRYQVTQFGKPVTLSCSQTLNHNVMYWYQQKSSQAPKLLFHYYDKDFNNEADTPDNFQSRRPNTSFCFLDIRSPGLGDTAMYLCATSRGLRDSNQPQHFGDGTRLSIL.

This clone appeared a few times. This sequence joins TRBV2 and TRBJ1-5; D call uncertain. V was cut by 5 bases and J by 3 bases, with 8 bases left in between. Germline V gives CDR1 SNHLY, CDR2 FYNNEI. The CDR3 sequence is 13 residues long. CDR3 in DNA: TGTGCCAGCAGTCCCCAGTCCAATCAGCCCCAGCATTTT. The encoded protein is CASSPQSNQPQHF.

The chain recombines TRBV29-1 with TRBJ2-3, with a possible D match to TRBD1 (6 bases). CDR3 length equals 15 residues. Germline loops: CDR1 SQVTM, CDR2 ANQGSEA. V gave up 6 bases and J gave up 0 bases, with 16 bases separating them. The CDR3 is CSVWSRDKSTDTQYF. The CDR3 DNA follows: TGCAGCGTGTGGAGCCGGGACAAGAGCACAGATACGCAGTATTTT.

This clone was counted a single time. V is TRBV9 and J is TRBJ1-3, with a weak D call TRBD1 (5 bases). V was clipped by 0 bases and J by 0 bases, with 7 bases between them. The CDR3 totals 15 residues. From germline, CDR1 is SGDLS and CDR2 YYNGEE. The chain's CDR3 is CASSVEGASGNTIYF. The CDR3 coding sequence is TGTGCCAGCAGCGTAGAAGGGGCCTCTGGAAACACCATATATTTT.

This sequence joins TRBV5-5 and TRBJ1-2; D perhaps matches TRBD1 (6 bases). The CDR3 covers 16 residues. V gave up 3 bases and J gave up 6 bases, with 21 bases separating them. The germline CDR1 and CDR2 sequences are SGHKS and YYEKEE (reference sequence). CDR3 amino acids: CASSWYRDTPEDGYTF. DNA for the CDR3: TGTGCCAGCAGCTGGTATCGGGACACCCCGGAGGATGGCTACACCTTC.

V gene TRBV18 combines with J gene TRBJ2-3; no definite D call. Deletions cut 6 bases from V and 0 bases from J, with 10 bases between. The length of the CDR3 is 14 residues. The germline gives CDR1 KGHSH, CDR2 LQKENI. The DNA of the CDR3 is TGTGCCAGCTCGTTAGAACTAAGCACAGATACGCAGTATTTT. Translation: CASSLELSTDTQYF.

The gene calls are TRBV2 and TRBJ2-5; no reliable D call. Per germline, CDR1 SNHLY and CDR2 FYNNEI. With 4 bases removed from V and 5 bases from J, the gap between germline ends came to 11 bases. The CDR3 contains 13 residues. CDR3 nucleotide sequence: TGTGCCAGCAGTGTCCGGGTCCGGGAGACCCAGTACTTC. Amino acids: CASSVRVRETQYF.

Here the CDR3 reads CASSRADGEKLFF. The CDR3 DNA follows: TGTGCCAGCAGTAGGGCTGATGGGGAAAAACTGTTTTTT. The rearrangement links TRBV28 to TRBJ1-4; D unresolved. CDR1 MDHEN and CDR2 SYDVKM come from the germline V gene. Trimming stripped 5 bases from V and 8 bases from J, with 12 bases between. The CDR3 runs to 13 residues.

The rearrangement uses TRBV5-1 and TRBJ2-7; D gene ambiguous. Germline V gene data show CDR1 as SGHRS and CDR2 as YFSETQ. The CDR3 is made up of 15 amino acids. The ends were cut back, 0 bases at V and 1 base at J, with 11 bases in the middle. For the CDR3, the DNA is TGCGCCAGCAGCTTGGTGGGCGGTAGGTCCTACGAGCAGTACTTC. This gives the protein CASSLVGGRSYEQYF.

This CDR3 reads CASSLLSGTGTYEQYF. The CDR3 region has the DNA TGTGCCAGCAGTTTGTTGAGTGGGACAGGAACCTACGAGCAGTACTTC. The chain joins TRBV27 to TRBJ2-7, with 8 bases aligning to TRBD1. This CDR3 has 16 amino acids. Germline loops: CDR1 MNHEY, CDR2 SMNVEV (reference sequence). V shed 3 bases, J shed 2 bases, and the junction held 9 bases outside the gene matches.

V usage is TRBV9 and J usage is TRBJ1-2, with D unresolved. Germline loops: CDR1 SGDLS, CDR2 YYNGEE. This CDR3 spans 16 amino acids. The V gene lost 0 bases and the J gene lost 0 bases, with 12 bases spanning the gap. The CDR3 DNA reads as TGTGCCAGCAGCGTAGCAACGGAAAAAACTAACTATGGCTACACCTTC. Protein sequence: CASSVATEKTNYGYTF. Together with reference TRBV9 and TRBJ1-2, the CDR3 gives the full variable domain: DSGVTQTPKHLITATGQRVTLRCSPRSGDLSVYWYQQSLDQGLQFLIQYYNGEERAKGNILERFSAQQFPDLHSELNLSSLELGDSALYFCASSVATEKTNYGYTFGSGTRLTVV.

The chain combines TRBV18 with TRBJ1-1, with TRBD1 matching over 9 bases. V trimming: 5 bases; J trimming: 4 bases; junction bases outside the gene matches: 11. Germline V gene sequence: CDR1 KGHSH, CDR2 LQKENI. The CDR3 spans 16 residues. CDR3 in DNA: TGTGCCAGCTCAGGGACAGGGACGTTCGGGGGCACTGAAGCTTTCTTT. Its translation: CASSGTGTFGGTEAFF.

The chain couples TRBV6-1 to TRBJ2-7; tentatively, D is TRBD1 (5 bases). CDR3 length: 12 residues. With 5 bases removed from V and 6 bases from J, the gap between germline ends came to 11 bases. Germline CDR1 and CDR2: MNHNS and SASEGT. The chain's CDR3 is CASSQQVSEQYF. The CDR3 nucleotides are TGTGCCAGCAGTCAACAGGTGAGCGAGCAGTACTTC.

The V call is TRBV2, the J call TRBJ2-6; D is uncertain. Trimming stripped 0 bases from V and 0 bases from J, with 9 bases between. Germline V CDR1 and CDR2: SNHLY, FYNNEI. The CDR3 sequence is 17 residues long. The CDR3: CASSEAHPNSGANVLTF. CDR3 bases: TGTGCCAGCAGTGAAGCACATCCTAACTCTGGGGCCAACGTCCTGACTTTC. The full variable domain, completed using reference TRBV2 and TRBJ2-6, is EPEVTQTPSHQVTQMGQEVILRCVPISNHLYFYWYRQILGQKVEFLVSFYNNEISEKSEIFDDQFSVERPDGSNFTLKIRSTKLEDSAMYFCASSEAHPNSGANVLTFGAGSRLTVL.

The V gene is TRBV2, the J gene TRBJ2-7; TRBD1 matches at 7 bases. The CDR3 runs 15 residues. V was clipped by 7 bases and J by 0 bases; unmatched bases: 9. Germline CDR1 is SNHLY and CDR2 is FYNNEI. The CDR3 sequence is CASIRVPGGSYEQYF. The CDR3 DNA reads TGTGCCAGCATCCGAGTCCCAGGGGGCTCCTACGAGCAGTACTTC.

The chain is built from TRBV11-2 and TRBJ2-2; 9 bases fit TRBD2. Looked up from germline, CDR1 is SGHAT and CDR2 is FQNNGV. With V trimmed by 0 bases and J by 10 bases, 3 bases remained unmatched. This CDR3 comprises 14 residues. Here the CDR3 reads CASSLERGGVELFF. The CDR3 DNA is TGTGCCAGCAGCTTAGAGCGGGGGGGCGTGGAGCTGTTTTTT.

J is TRBJ1-1 and V is TRBV29-1; 9 positions match TRBD1. CDR3 length: 12 residues. Germline V gene sequence: CDR1 SQVTM, CDR2 ANQGSEA. V dropped 6 bases and J dropped 3; count of bases not matched to a gene: 2. For the CDR3, the DNA is TGCAGCGTACAGGGGGCAGACACTGAAGCTTTCTTT. Translation gives CSVQGADTEAFF.

This chain links TRBV5-4 with TRBJ1-4, with 8 bases identical to TRBD1. The CDR3 totals 14 residues. CDR1 SGHNT and CDR2 YYREEE come from the germline V gene (reference sequence). The ends lost 1 base at V and 7 bases at J; junction bases unmatched: 3. The CDR3 coding sequence is TGTGCCAGCAGCTTGCAGGGGGCGAGTGAAAAACTGTTTTTT. Translation: CASSLQGASEKLFF. The full variable domain, rest sourced from reference TRBV5-4 and TRBJ1-4, is ETGVTQSPTHLIKTRGQQVTLRCSSQSGHNTVSWYQQALGQGPQFIFQYYREEENGRGNFPPRFSGLQFPNYSSELNVNALELDDSALYLCASSLQGASEKLFFGSGTQLSVL.